Below are 8 T cell receptor beta chains sequenced from a single sample in a study of cytomegalovirus exposure and HLA in healthy donors. Profiled with immunoSEQ multiplex PCR; TCRdb holds only in-frame clones, not every one. The table shows 57,000 or so clones, with 91% occurring only once. Sequenced material: PBMCs. The origin of the receptors is a woman aged 25 to 39 in good health and CMV-seronegative.

V and J are TRBV7-2 and TRBJ1-1, with 7 bases identical to TRBD1. Germline CDR1 and CDR2: SGHTA and FQGNSA. This CDR3 is built from 14 residues. Unmatched junction bases numbered 6, after V lost 5 bases and J lost 3 bases. The CDR3 region has the DNA TGTGCCAGCAGCATGCGACAGGGTCACACTGAAGCTTTCTTT. The encoded protein is CASSMRQGHTEAFF. The full variable domain, completed using reference TRBV7-2 and TRBJ1-1, is GAGVSQSPSNKVTEKGKDVELRCDPISGHTALYWYRQSLGQGLEFLIYFQGNSAPDKSGLPSDRFSAERTGGSVSTLTIQRTQQEDSAVYLCASSMRQGHTEAFFGQGTRLTVV.

J is TRBJ2-2 and V is TRBV9; a possible D gene is TRBD2 (6 bases). The V gene lost 3 bases and the J gene lost 0 bases, with 9 bases spanning the gap. Per the germline V gene, CDR1 is SGDLS and CDR2 is YYNGEE. CDR3 size: 15 residues. CDR3 region: CASSDSGTNTGELFF. In DNA, the CDR3 is TGTGCCAGCAGCGATAGCGGAACGAACACCGGGGAGCTGTTTTTT.

The chain has TRBV18 and TRBJ1-2; perhaps TRBD1 as D (5 bases). With 0 bases removed from V and 5 bases from J, the gap between germline ends came to 19 bases. The CDR3 has 17 amino acids. CDR1 is KGHSH, CDR2 LQKENI, per germline. The CDR3 is CASSPPLDSSLTYGYTF. DNA of the CDR3: TGTGCCAGCTCACCACCTTTAGACAGTTCCCTAACATATGGCTACACCTTC.

The rearrangement uses TRBV5-4 and TRBJ2-3; D gene unclear. The CDR3 runs to 11 residues. With 4 bases removed from V and 6 bases from J, the gap between germline ends came to 6 bases. CDR1 is SGHNT, CDR2 YYREEE, per germline (reference sequence). CDR3 in amino acids: CASSQWDTQYF. CDR3 sequence (DNA): TGTGCCAGCAGCCAGTGGGATACGCAGTATTTT.

The CDR3 sequence: CSTQGIEETQYF. CDR3 DNA sequence: TGCAGTACCCAGGGGATCGAAGAGACCCAGTACTTC. The chain is built from TRBV29-1 and TRBJ2-5; D possibly corresponds to TRBD1 (6 bases). The CDR3 has 12 residues. Germline lookup yields CDR1 SQVTM and CDR2 ANQGSEA.

To note about this clone: The junction shows a germline mismatch at one end, possibly a read error. The chain links TRBV30 to TRBJ2-7; TRBD1 might be the D (5 bases). This CDR3 has 12 amino acids. The germline CDR1 and CDR2 sequences are GTSNPN and SVGIG (reference sequence). The DNA for the CDR3 is TGTGCCTGGAGTGAGGCCCCAGGGTTATCATCCTTC. Encoded protein: CAWSEAPGLSSF.

The chain couples TRBV18 to TRBJ1-1; D unclear. Trimming cost V 3 bases and J 1 base, with 9 bases left between them. Looked up from germline, CDR1 is KGHSH and CDR2 is LQKENI. There are 14 residues in the CDR3. The CDR3 DNA reads as TGTGCCAGCTCACCCGAGGGCGAGAACACTGAAGCTTTCTTT. Translation: CASSPEGENTEAFF.

The chain joins TRBV5-4 to TRBJ2-3; D is undetermined. CDR3 size: 16 residues. CDR1 is SGHNT and CDR2 is YYREEE in the germline V gene (reference sequence). V lost 3 bases and J 0 bases, leaving 14 bases between the germline ends. Written as DNA, the CDR3 is TGTGCCAGCAGCTCCAGGTCTTCAACTAGCACAGATACGCAGTATTTT. This translates into CASSSRSSTSTDTQYF. The complete variable domain, with remaining parts taken from reference TRBV5-4 and TRBJ2-3, reads ETGVTQSPTHLIKTRGQQVTLRCSSQSGHNTVSWYQQALGQGPQFIFQYYREEENGRGNFPPRFSGLQFPNYSSELNVNALELDDSALYLCASSSRSSTSTDTQYFGPGTRLTVL.